The T cell receptor (beta chain) under discussion was sequenced for a study of T cell repertoires in cytomegalovirus infection. Germline V gene lookup returns CDR1 SGHTA and CDR2 FQGNSA. This CDR3 spans 15 amino acids. Trimming took off 2 bases at V and 2 bases at J, with 9 bases between the two ends. TCRdb called the reads again in MiXCR, with one record for every CDR3 protein. The sample contains about 360,000 distinct CDR3 sequences, roughly 20% of which appear only once. This clonotype was counted between two and nine times. This receptor was identified in a human donor in good health (CMV status not recorded). Some clones in this sample may be carry-over from other donors' samples. What was sequenced was PBMCs. This chain uses TRBV7-2 with TRBJ1-4; possible D gene TRBD1, 6 bases. DNA for the CDR3: TGTGCCAGCAGCTTATCAGGGGTTACTAATGAAAAACTGTTTTTT. This codes for CASSLSGVTNEKLFF.